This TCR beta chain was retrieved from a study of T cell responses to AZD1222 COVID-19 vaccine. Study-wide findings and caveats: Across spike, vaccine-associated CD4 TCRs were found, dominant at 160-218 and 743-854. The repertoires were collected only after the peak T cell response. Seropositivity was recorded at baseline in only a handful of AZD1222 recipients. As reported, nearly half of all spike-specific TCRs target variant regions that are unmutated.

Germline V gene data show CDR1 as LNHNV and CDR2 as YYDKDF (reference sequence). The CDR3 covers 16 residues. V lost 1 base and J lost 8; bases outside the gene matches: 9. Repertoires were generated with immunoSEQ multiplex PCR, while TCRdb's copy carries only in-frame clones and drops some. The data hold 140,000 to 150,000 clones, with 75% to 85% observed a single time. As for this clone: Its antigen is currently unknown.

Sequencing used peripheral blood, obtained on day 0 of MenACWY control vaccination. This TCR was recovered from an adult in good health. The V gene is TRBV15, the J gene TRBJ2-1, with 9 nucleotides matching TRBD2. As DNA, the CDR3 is TGTGCCACCAGCAGAGCTAGCGGGGCTCCTCGGCATGAGCAGTTCTTC. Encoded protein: CATSRASGAPRHEQFF.